The 16 T cell receptor beta chains reported below all come from one sample, sequenced in a study of cytomegalovirus exposure and HLA in healthy donors. PCR employed 60 Vbeta and 13 Jbeta primers. Profiled with immunoSEQ multiplex PCR; TCRdb holds only in-frame clones, not every one. This table holds fewer than 200,000 clones, roughly four fifths found once. Sequenced: PBMCs. The receptors originated from a middle-aged man in good health and CMV-seropositive.

The chain is built from TRBV18 and TRBJ2-7; TRBD2 might be the D (5 bases). Germline-derived CDR1 and CDR2 are KGHSH and LQKENI. The V end lost 1 base, the J end lost 5 bases, and 9 bases lay between the germline ends. This CDR3 has 13 amino acids. The CDR3 protein is CASSPLSGNEQYF. The CDR3 DNA is TGTGCCAGCTCACCACTGTCCGGGAACGAGCAGTACTTC.

On this clone: The junction shows a germline mismatch at one end, possibly a read error. This rearrangement joins TRBV28 to TRBJ1-5; D not certain. The germline V gene has CDR1 MDHEN and CDR2 SYDVKM. The length of the CDR3 is 13 residues. In DNA, the CDR3 is TGTGCCAGCGGTTTAGTAAGCAATCAGCCCCAGCATTTT. Protein: CASGLVSNQPQHF.

A note on this clone: This same CDR3 is encoded by further DNA sequences in the sample. The chain has TRBV28 and TRBJ2-3; D not resolved. Trimming took off 5 bases at V and 0 bases at J, with 12 bases between the two ends. The CDR3 contains 15 residues. CDR1 MDHEN and CDR2 SYDVKM come from the germline V gene. CDR3 region: CASSPTTGSTDTQYF. As DNA, the CDR3 is TGTGCCAGCAGTCCTACCACGGGTAGCACAGATACGCAGTATTTT.

This clone was counted between two and nine times. The chain couples TRBV5-8 to TRBJ2-3; tentatively, D is TRBD1 (5 bases). Germline V gene sequence: CDR1 SGHTS, CDR2 YDEGEE. V was shortened by 0 bases and J by 7 bases, with 6 bases between the two germline ends. There are 12 residues in the CDR3. CDR3 in DNA: TGTGCCAGCAGCTTGGGACAGAATACGCAGTATTTT. Translating it yields CASSLGQNTQYF.

The CDR3, as DNA: TGTGCCAGCAGTCCTCCCGGACAGATATACGAGCAGTACTTC. Translation gives CASSPPGQIYEQYF. The V call is TRBV28, the J call TRBJ2-7; D possibly corresponds to TRBD1 (6 bases). CDR1 and CDR2 from the germline V gene are MDHEN and SYDVKM. The CDR3 length is 14 residues. V lost 5 bases to trimming and J lost 4 bases, with 15 bases between them.

The chain links TRBV6-5 to TRBJ1-6, with a possible D match to TRBD1 (5 bases). The CDR3 covers 15 residues. The germline V gene encodes CDR1 MNHEY and CDR2 SVGAGI. Deletions cut 2 bases from V and 14 bases from J, with 19 bases between. Here the CDR3 reads CASSYAEGSLGALHF. CDR3 nucleotide sequence: TGTGCCAGCAGTTACGCGGAGGGGTCCTTAGGGGCCCTCCACTTT.

The J gene is TRBJ2-5, the V gene TRBV4-2, with 9 bases fitting TRBD2. The CDR3 extends over 16 amino acids. Trimming cost V 0 bases and J 1 base; bases outside gene matches: 3. Per the germline V gene, CDR1 is LGHNA and CDR2 is YNFKEQ. This chain's CDR3 is CASSQDLAGLQETQYF. CDR3 coding DNA: TGTGCCAGCAGCCAAGACCTAGCGGGGCTCCAAGAGACCCAGTACTTC.

The chain recombines TRBV6-5 with TRBJ1-1; TRBD1 matches at 7 bases. The V segment lost 7 bases and the J segment 0 bases; nucleotides outside the gene matches: 8. CDR1 and CDR2 from the germline V gene are MNHEY and SVGAGI. This CDR3 is built from 15 residues. The CDR3 DNA sequence: TGTGCCAGCAACCCACAGGGGAACATGAACACTGAAGCTTTCTTT. Protein: CASNPQGNMNTEAFF.

This rearrangement joins TRBV5-6 to TRBJ2-2, with 12 positions matching TRBD1. The CDR3 sequence is 16 residues long. J was trimmed by 4 bases and V by 4 bases; bases with no gene match: 5. From germline, CDR1 is SGHDT and CDR2 YYEEEE. The CDR3 DNA reads TGTGCCAGCAGCCCCGGGACAGGGGGCTTCACCGGGGAGCTGTTTTTT. Translation: CASSPGTGGFTGELFF.

Here the CDR3 DNA reads TGTGCCAGAAGCTTCTTCAGGGACACACGGAGCCACCCTAGCAATCAGCCCCAGCATTTT. This gives the protein CARSFFRDTRSHPSNQPQHF. The chain carries TRBV7-5 and TRBJ1-5; TRBD1 reflects the table's D call only, with no check against the DNA. TRBV7-5 is a listed pseudogene. CDR3 size: 20 residues.

V gene TRBV5-4 combines with J gene TRBJ2-7, with 8 nucleotides matching TRBD2. V lost 0 bases and J lost 2; bases outside the gene matches: 7. This CDR3 has 16 residues. Germline assignment: CDR1 SGHNT and CDR2 YYREEE (reference sequence). The CDR3 nucleotides read TGTGCCAGCAGCTTGGTTTCGGCTAGCGGGCCCTACGAGCAGTACTTC. This codes for CASSLVSASGPYEQYF.

The chain employs TRBV7-9 and TRBJ2-1, with TRBD1 matching 7 bases. The V segment lost 5 bases and the J segment 8 bases; nucleotides outside the gene matches: 6. The CDR3 is 13 residues long. The V gene's germline CDR1 is SEHNR and CDR2 FQNEAQ (reference sequence). As DNA, the CDR3 is TGTGCCAGCAGCCGAAGACAGGGTGATGAGCAGTTCTTC. Protein: CASSRRQGDEQFF.

The rearrangement joins TRBV13 to TRBJ1-3, with D perhaps TRBD1 (5 bases). Germline CDR1 is PRHDT and CDR2 is FYEKMQ (reference sequence). The length of the CDR3 is 13 residues. Trimming removed 4 bases at V and 3 bases at J, with 7 bases between. The CDR3 protein is CASSWGLGNTIYF. The CDR3 region has the DNA TGTGCCAGCAGCTGGGGCCTTGGAAACACCATATATTTT.

Concerning this clone: The sample has other DNA sequences that encode this CDR3 too. The rearrangement links TRBV20-1 to TRBJ2-5; the D is unclear. This CDR3 is built from 10 residues. Between the trimmed V and J ends, which lost 6 bases and 2 bases, there was a span of 4 bases. Germline CDR1 and CDR2: DFQATT and SNEGSKA (reference sequence). Here the CDR3 reads CSARQETQYF. The CDR3 nucleotides are TGCAGTGCCAGGCAAGAGACCCAGTACTTC.

The V gene is TRBV28, the J gene TRBJ2-1; 7 positions agree with TRBD1. CDR3 length equals 16 residues. Germline assignment: CDR1 MDHEN and CDR2 SYDVKM. J lost 2 bases, V lost 5 bases, and 9 bases had no gene match. CDR3 nucleotides: TGTGCCAGCAGTGATTCCAGGGGGTGGCCCTACAATGAGCAGTTCTTC. It encodes CASSDSRGWPYNEQFF.

J is TRBJ2-1 and V is TRBV18; 9 bases agree with TRBD2. Germline V gene sequence: CDR1 KGHSH, CDR2 LQKENI. The CDR3 length is 14 residues. Unmatched junction bases numbered 5, after V lost 3 bases and J lost 8 bases. As DNA, the CDR3 is TGTGCCAGCTCACCGGGGACTAGCTCTGATGAGCAGTTCTTC. It specifies CASSPGTSSDEQFF. The entire variable domain, with the rest obtained from reference TRBV18 and TRBJ2-1, is as follows: NAGVMQNPRHLVRRRGQEARLRCSPMKGHSHVYWYRQLPEEGLKFMVYLQKENIIDESGMPKERFSAEFPKEGPSILRIQQVVRGDSAAYFCASSPGTSSDEQFFGPGTRLTVL.